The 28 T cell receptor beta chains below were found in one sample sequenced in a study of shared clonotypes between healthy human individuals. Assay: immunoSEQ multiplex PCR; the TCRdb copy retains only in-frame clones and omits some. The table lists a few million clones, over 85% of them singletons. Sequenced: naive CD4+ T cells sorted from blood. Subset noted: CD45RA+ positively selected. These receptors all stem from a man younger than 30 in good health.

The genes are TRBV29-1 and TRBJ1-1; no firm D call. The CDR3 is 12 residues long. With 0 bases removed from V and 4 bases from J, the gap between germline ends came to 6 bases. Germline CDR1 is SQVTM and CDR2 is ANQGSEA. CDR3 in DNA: TGCAGCGTTGAAGAGATAGGCACTGAAGCTTTCTTT. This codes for CSVEEIGTEAFF.

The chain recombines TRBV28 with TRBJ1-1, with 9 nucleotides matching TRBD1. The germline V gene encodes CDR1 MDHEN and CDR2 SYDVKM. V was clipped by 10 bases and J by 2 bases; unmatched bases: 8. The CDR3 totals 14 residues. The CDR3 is CATETGGANTEAFF. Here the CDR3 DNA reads TGTGCCACCGAGACAGGGGGGGCTAACACTGAAGCTTTCTTT.

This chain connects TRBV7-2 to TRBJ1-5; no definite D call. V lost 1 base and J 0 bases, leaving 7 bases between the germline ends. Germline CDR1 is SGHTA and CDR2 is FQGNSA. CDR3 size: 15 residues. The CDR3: CASSLVPYSNQPQHF. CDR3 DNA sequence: TGTGCCAGCAGCTTAGTCCCCTATAGCAATCAGCCCCAGCATTTT.

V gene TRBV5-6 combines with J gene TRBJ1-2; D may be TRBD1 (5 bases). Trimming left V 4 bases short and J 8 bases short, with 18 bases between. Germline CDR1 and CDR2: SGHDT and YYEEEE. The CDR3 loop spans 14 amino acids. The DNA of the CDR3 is TGTGCCAGCAGCCTTGATGCGAGGGGAAACGGCTACACCTTC. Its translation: CASSLDARGNGYTF. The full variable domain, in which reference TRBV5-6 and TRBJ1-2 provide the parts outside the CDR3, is DAGVTQSPTHLIKTRGQQVTLRCSPKSGHDTVSWYQQALGQGPQFIFQYYEEEERQRGNFPDRFSGHQFPNYSSELNVNALLLGDSALYLCASSLDARGNGYTFGSGTRLTVV.

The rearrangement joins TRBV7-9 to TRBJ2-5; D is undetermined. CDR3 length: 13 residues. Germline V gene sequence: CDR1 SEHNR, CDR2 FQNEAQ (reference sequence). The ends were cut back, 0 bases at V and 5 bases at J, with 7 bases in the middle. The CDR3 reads CASSLARYETQYF. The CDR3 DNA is TGTGCCAGCAGCTTAGCGCGGTATGAGACCCAGTACTTC.

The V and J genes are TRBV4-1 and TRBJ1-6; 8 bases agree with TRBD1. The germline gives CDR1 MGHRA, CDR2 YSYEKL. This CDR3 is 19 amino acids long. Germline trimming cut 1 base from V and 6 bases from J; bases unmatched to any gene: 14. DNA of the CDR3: TGCGCCAGCAGCCAAGTTGGGATCGGCAGGGGGCCCGGTAATTCACCCCTCCACTTT. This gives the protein CASSQVGIGRGPGNSPLHF.

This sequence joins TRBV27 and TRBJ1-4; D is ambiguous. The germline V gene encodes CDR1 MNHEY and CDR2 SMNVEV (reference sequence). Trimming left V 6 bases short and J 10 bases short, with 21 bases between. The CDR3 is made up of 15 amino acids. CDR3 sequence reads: CASSPGGLGKGKLFF. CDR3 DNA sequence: TGTGCCAGCAGCCCAGGAGGGCTTGGGAAGGGAAAACTGTTTTTT.

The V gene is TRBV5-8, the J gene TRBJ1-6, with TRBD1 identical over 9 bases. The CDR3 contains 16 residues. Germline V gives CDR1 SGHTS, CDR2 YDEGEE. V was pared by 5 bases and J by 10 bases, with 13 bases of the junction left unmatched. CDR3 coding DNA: TGTGCCAGCAGTGTTAGACAGGGGGTCGGAATCTCACCCCTCCACTTT. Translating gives CASSVRQGVGISPLHF.

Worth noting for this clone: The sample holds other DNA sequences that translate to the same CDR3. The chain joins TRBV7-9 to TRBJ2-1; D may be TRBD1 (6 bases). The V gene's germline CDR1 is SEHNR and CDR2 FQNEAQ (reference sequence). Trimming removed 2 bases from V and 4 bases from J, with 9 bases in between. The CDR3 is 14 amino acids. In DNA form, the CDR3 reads TGTGCCAGCAGCTTAACAGGGTCTTACAATGAGCAGTTCTTC. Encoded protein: CASSLTGSYNEQFF. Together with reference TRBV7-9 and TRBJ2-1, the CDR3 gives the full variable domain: DTGVSQNPRHKITKRGQNVTFRCDPISEHNRLYWYRQTLGQGPEFLTYFQNEAQLEKSRLLSDRFSAERPKGSFSTLEIQRTEQGDSAMYLCASSLTGSYNEQFFGPGTRLTVL.

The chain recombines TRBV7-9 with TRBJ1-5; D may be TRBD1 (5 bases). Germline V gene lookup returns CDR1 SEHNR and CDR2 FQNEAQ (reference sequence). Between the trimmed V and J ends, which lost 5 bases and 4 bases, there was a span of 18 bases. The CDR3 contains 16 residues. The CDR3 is CASSQGTGTGNQPQHF. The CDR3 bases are TGTGCCAGCAGCCAGGGAACAGGTACGGGAAATCAGCCCCAGCATTTT.

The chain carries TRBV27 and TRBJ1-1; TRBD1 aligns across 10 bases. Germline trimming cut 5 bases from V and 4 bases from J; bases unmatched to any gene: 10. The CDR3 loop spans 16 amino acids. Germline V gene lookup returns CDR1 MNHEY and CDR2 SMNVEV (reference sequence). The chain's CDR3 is CASSTGTGEWRTEAFF. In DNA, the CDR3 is TGTGCCAGCAGTACCGGGACAGGGGAATGGCGCACTGAAGCTTTCTTT.

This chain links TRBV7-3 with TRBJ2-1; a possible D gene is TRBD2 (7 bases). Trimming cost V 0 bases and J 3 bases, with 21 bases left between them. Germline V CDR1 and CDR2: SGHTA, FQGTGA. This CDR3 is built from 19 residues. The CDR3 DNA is TGTGCCAGCAGCTTAACAGGGGGAGGGGCGATAGACTTCTACAATGAGCAGTTCTTC. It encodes CASSLTGGGAIDFYNEQFF.

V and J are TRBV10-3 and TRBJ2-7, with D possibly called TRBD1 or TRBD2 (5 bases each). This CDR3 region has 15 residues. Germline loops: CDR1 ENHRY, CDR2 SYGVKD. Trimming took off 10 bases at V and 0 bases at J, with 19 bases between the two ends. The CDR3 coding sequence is TGTGCCAGCCAAGACCGGGACCTTAGCTCCTACGAGCAGTACTTC. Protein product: CASQDRDLSSYEQYF.

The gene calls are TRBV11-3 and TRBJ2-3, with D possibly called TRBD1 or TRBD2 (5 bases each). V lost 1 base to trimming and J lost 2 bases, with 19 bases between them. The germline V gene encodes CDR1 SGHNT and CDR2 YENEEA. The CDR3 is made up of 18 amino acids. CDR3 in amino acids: CASSLVSLSGPSTDTQYF. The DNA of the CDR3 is TGTGCCAGCAGCTTAGTCTCCTTGTCGGGGCCTTCCACAGATACGCAGTATTTT.

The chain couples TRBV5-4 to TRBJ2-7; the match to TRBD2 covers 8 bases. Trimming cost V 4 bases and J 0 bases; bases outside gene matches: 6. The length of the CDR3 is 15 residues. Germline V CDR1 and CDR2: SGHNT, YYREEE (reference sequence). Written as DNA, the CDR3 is TGTGCCAGCAGCCCGGGACTAGAGAGCTCCTACGAGCAGTACTTC. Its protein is CASSPGLESSYEQYF.

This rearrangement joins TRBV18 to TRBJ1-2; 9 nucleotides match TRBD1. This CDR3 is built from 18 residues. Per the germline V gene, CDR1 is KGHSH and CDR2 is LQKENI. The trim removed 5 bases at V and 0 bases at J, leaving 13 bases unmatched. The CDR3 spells CASSSNTGTGSTNYGYTF. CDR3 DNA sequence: TGTGCCAGCTCATCGAATACCGGGACAGGGTCCACTAACTATGGCTACACCTTC.

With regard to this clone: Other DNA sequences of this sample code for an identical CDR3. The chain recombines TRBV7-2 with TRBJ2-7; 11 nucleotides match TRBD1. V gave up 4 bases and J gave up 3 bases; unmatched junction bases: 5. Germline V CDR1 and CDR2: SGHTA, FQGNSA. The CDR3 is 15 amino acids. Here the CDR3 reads CASSSAGTGGYEQYF. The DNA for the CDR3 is TGTGCCAGCAGCTCGGCCGGGACAGGGGGCTACGAGCAGTACTTC.

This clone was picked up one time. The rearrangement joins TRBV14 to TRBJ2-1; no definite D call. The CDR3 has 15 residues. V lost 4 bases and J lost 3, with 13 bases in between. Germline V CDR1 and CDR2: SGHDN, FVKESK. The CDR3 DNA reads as TGTGCCAGCAGCCTCTTAGGTCGGCACTACAATGAGCAGTTCTTC. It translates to CASSLLGRHYNEQFF. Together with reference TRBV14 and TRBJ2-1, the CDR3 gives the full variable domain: EAGVTQFPSHSVIEKGQTVTLRCDPISGHDNLYWYRRVMGKEIKFLLHFVKESKQDESGMPNNRFLAERTGGTYSTLKVQPAELEDSGVYFCASSLLGRHYNEQFFGPGTRLTVL.

CDR3 residues: CASSVIAGGAQETQYF. The CDR3 bases are TGTGCCAGCAGCGTCATAGCGGGGGGCGCACAAGAGACCCAGTACTTC. The rearrangement links TRBV9 to TRBJ2-5; TRBD2 matches at 10 bases. This CDR3 is built from 16 residues. After removal of 2 bases from V and 2 bases from J, the junction contained 6 bases not matched to a gene. Germline V CDR1 and CDR2: SGDLS, YYNGEE.

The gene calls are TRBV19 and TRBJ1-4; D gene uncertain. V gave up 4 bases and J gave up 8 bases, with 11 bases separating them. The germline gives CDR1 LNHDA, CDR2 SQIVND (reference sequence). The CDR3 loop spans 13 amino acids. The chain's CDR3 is CASSNWGREKLFF. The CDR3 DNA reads TGTGCCAGTAGTAACTGGGGAAGGGAAAAACTGTTTTTT.

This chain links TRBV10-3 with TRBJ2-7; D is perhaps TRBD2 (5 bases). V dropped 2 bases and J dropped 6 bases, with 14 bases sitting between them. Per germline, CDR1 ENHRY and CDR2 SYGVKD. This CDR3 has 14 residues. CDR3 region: CAISEKGPRGEQYF. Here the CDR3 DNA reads TGTGCCATCAGTGAGAAAGGGCCCCGGGGCGAGCAGTACTTC.

DNA for the CDR3: TGCGCCAGCAGCCAAGAGGGGGCTCTCTACACCTTC. As protein: CASSQEGALYTF. V gene TRBV4-1 combines with J gene TRBJ1-2; tentative D call: TRBD1 (6 bases). The germline CDR1 and CDR2 sequences are MGHRA and YSYEKL. CDR3 length: 12 residues. V gave up 0 bases and J gave up 10 bases, with 9 bases separating them.

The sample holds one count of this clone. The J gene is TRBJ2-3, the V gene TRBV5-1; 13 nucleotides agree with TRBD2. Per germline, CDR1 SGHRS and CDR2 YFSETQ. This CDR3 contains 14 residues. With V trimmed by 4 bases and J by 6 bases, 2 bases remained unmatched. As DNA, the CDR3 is TGCGCCAGCAGCCAGACTAGCGGGGGGGATACGCAGTATTTT. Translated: CASSQTSGGDTQYF.

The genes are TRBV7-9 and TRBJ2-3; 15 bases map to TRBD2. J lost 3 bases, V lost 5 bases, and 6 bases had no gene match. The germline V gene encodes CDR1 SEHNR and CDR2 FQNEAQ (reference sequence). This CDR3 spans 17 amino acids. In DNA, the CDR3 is TGTGCCAGCAGCCCGGGACTAGCGGGGGGTAAGACAGATACGCAGTATTTT. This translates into CASSPGLAGGKTDTQYF.

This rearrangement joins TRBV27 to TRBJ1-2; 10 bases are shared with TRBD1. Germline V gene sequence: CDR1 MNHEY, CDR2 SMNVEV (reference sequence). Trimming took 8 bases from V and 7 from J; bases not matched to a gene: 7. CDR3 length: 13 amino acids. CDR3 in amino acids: CASGGDRGGGYTF. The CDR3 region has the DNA TGTGCCAGCGGGGGGGACAGGGGAGGTGGCTACACCTTC.

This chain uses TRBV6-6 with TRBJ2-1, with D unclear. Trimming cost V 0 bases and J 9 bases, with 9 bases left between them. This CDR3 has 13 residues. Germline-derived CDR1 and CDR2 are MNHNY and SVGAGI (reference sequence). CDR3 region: CASSYSSSTEQFF. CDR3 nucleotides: TGTGCCAGCAGTTACTCCAGTAGCACTGAGCAGTTCTTC.

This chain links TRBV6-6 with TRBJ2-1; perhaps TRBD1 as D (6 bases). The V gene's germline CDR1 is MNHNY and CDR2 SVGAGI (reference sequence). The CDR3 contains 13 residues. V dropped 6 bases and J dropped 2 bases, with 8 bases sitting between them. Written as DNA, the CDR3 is TGTGCCAGCAGAGGGACAACCTACAATGAGCAGTTCTTC. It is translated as CASRGTTYNEQFF.

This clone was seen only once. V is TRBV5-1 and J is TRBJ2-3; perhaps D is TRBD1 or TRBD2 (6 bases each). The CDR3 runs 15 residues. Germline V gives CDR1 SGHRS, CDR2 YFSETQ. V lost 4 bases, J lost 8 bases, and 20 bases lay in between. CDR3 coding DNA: TGCGCCAGCAGCGTGGGGGGCCCCTACGGTGCTACGCAGTATTTT. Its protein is CASSVGGPYGATQYF.